The present T cell receptor (beta chain) was sequenced within a study of blood T cell repertoires in COVID-19. Study-level information: Material from acute and convalescent COVID-19 was sourced from the United States, Italy and Spain. The analysed material was cDNA or gDNA that came from T cells, B-cell-depleted T cells, or PBMCs.

V gave up 5 bases and J gave up 1 base, with 14 bases separating them. This CDR3 comprises 15 residues. The germline CDR1 and CDR2 sequences are SGHAT and FQNNGV. Libraries were prepared by immunoSEQ multiplex PCR; TCRdb keeps only in-frame clonotypes and omits some of them. The profile shows about 380,000 clones, less than 90% of them singletons. Participants, about 18 to 95 years old, spanned approximately 26 US areas. This clone was picked up one time. The chain links TRBV11-2 to TRBJ1-1; D gene uncertain. The sequenced sample was PBMCs or T cells enriched from blood (not recorded which). The sequence was obtained from a woman younger than 45 who had recovered from COVID-19. The CDR3 nucleotides are TGTGCCAGCAGCCCGCCGGGAAAAAGGAACACTGAAGCTTTCTTT. Translated, it gives CASSPPGKRNTEAFF. The full variable domain, completed using reference TRBV11-2 and TRBJ1-1, is EAGVAQSPRYKIIEKRQSVAFWCNPISGHATLYWYQQILGQGPKLLIQFQNNGVVDDSQLPKDRFSAERLKGVDSTLKIQPAKLEDSAVYLCASSPPGKRNTEAFFGQGTRLTVV.